This T cell receptor beta chain was found in a study of T cells of healthy individuals. There are a few counts of this clonotype. Each CDR3 protein is one row after TCRdb ran MiXCR on the 5' RACE reads. The table has 100,000 or so distinct CDR3 sequences, roughly 18% seen once; the top ten hold 6.2%. This receptor was taken from a human donor in good health.

CDR3 sequence: CASRTTGFGGGNSYNEQFF. CDR3 sequence (DNA): TGTGCCAGCAGGACGACAGGGTTTGGCGGGGGGAACTCCTACAATGAGCAGTTCTTC. The rearrangement uses TRBV6-2 or TRBV6-3 and TRBJ2-1; maybe TRBD2 (8 bases). The germline V gene encodes CDR1 MNHEY and CDR2 SVGEGT. The CDR3 has 19 residues. With 6 bases removed from V and 0 bases from J, the gap between germline ends came to 24 bases.